Shown below are 28 T cell receptor delta chains from a single sample sequenced in a study of γδ T cells in repeated Plasmodium falciparum infection. TCRdb repeated clone calling on the multiplex PCR reads with CATT. The sample has tens of thousands of delta-chain clones; approximately 1.5% are singletons. Bulk repertoires came from Vgamma9/Vdelta2+ or Vdelta2-negative gammadelta T cells flow-sorted from PBMC. Sequenced input: gamma-delta T cells from blood. All receptors derive from a pool of human donors (malaria-infected and uninfected, not separated).

On this clone itself: A read error likely explains why the TCRdb protein, taken from a much larger clone, differs from this DNA's translation at residue 19; the protein shown is translated from the DNA. No J gene was named, though the V gene is TRDV1; the table's D call, TRDD3, was not checked against the DNA. CDR1 is TSWWSYY, CDR2 QGS, per germline. The CDR3 spans 21 residues. The CDR3 coding sequence is TGTGCTCTTGGGGAAGTCTTAAACGGGCCTTCTGGGGGCTCGTACACCGATAAATTCATCTTT. Translation: CALGEVLNGPSGGSYTDKFIF.

This clone was seen a handful of times. A read error likely explains this, since a far larger clone differs by one base. The same CDR3 arises from other DNA sequences in this sample as well. The rearrangement joins TRDV1 to TRDJ2, with 8 bases matching TRDD3. The V gene's germline CDR1 is TSWWSYY and CDR2 QGS. CDR3 size: 21 residues. The CDR3 region has the DNA TGTGCCCTTGTAAGCTCCCTCCGAGTTACTGGGGGGTTAGCTTTGACAGCACAACTCTTCTTT. It specifies CALVSSLRVTGGLALTAQLFF.

About this clone itself: The TCRdb protein comes from a much larger clone and disagrees with this DNA's translation at residues 6 and 7, likely due to a read error; the protein given here is derived from the DNA. V usage is TRDV1 and J usage is TRDJ1, with D maybe TRDD3 (6 bases). The CDR3 sequence is 21 residues long. Trimming took off 2 bases at V and 1 base at J, with 29 bases between the two ends. Germline-derived CDR1 and CDR2 are TSWWSYY and QGS. CDR3 in amino acids: CALGESGPAHRGFRFTDKLIF. CDR3 sequence (DNA): TGTGCTCTTGGGGAATCTGGCCCAGCACACCGGGGATTCAGATTCACCGATAAACTCATCTTT.

This clone was seen only a few times. A read error likely explains why the TCRdb protein, taken from a much larger clone, differs from this DNA's translation at residue 12; the protein shown is translated from the DNA. The J gene is uncalled and the V gene is TRDV1; TRDD3 reflects the table's D call only, with no check against the DNA. The CDR3 covers 22 residues. Germline V gene sequence: CDR1 TSWWSYY, CDR2 QGS. The CDR3 loop is CALGEQGLKRGGGIPYTDKLIF. The CDR3 DNA sequence: TGTGCTCTTGGGGAACAGGGATTAAAGCGAGGGGGGGGGATACCGTACACCGATAAGCTCATCTTT.

Turning to this clone: This probably arose from a read error, given a far larger clone one base away. This sample also contains other DNA sequences that code for the same CDR3. V gene TRAV38-2/DV8 combines with J gene TRDJ1; 7 positions match TRDD3. CDR3 size: 22 residues. From germline, CDR1 is TSESDYY and CDR2 QEAYKQQN. The CDR3 spells CAYRPFLFGKHWGPQYTDKLIF. The CDR3 region has the DNA TGTGCTTATCGTCCATTCCTGTTCGGAAAGCACTGGGGACCTCAGTACACTGATAAACTCATCTTT.

Of note for this clone: The protein held in TCRdb is that of a much larger clone and does not match this DNA's translation at residue 18, likely because of a read error; the protein shown is translated from the DNA. The J gene is TRDJ1, the V gene TRDV1, with 11 bases matching TRDD3. CDR3 length: 20 residues. CDR1 and CDR2 from the germline V gene are TSWWSYY and QGS. Here the CDR3 DNA reads TGTGCTCTTGGGGACCCGTATGCCTACGTGAACTGGGGGATAGACGATAAACCCATCTTT. This encodes CALGDPYAYVNWGIDDKPIF.

This clone was seen only a few times. Translating this DNA gives a protein that differs at residue 12 from the TCRdb one, which belongs to a much larger clone; a read error is likely, and the protein shown is this translation. Other DNA sequences from this sample encode an identical CDR3 as well. The gene calls are TRDV1 and TRDJ1, with 9 bases identical to TRDD3. CDR3 length equals 20 residues. Germline trimming cut 0 bases from V and 0 bases from J; bases unmatched to any gene: 14. CDR1 and CDR2 from the germline V gene are TSWWSYY and QGS. For the CDR3, the DNA is TGTGCTCTTGGGGAACTCTCATCTACTGGGGGACCCCTGTACACCGATAAACTCATCTTT. Its translation is CALGELSSTGGPLYTDKLIF.

Comments on this clone: The mismatch at residue 9 between this DNA's translation and the TCRdb protein of a much larger clone likely reflects a read error; the protein shown is translated from the DNA. V usage is TRDV1 and J usage is TRDJ1, with 11 nucleotides matching TRDD3. The CDR3 has 23 amino acids. V trimming: 0 bases; J trimming: 0 bases; junction bases outside the gene matches: 21. The germline gives CDR1 TSWWSYY, CDR2 QGS. CDR3 coding DNA: TGTGCTCTTGGGGAACTCTTTCCTATGAGGACCCTAAACTGGGGGATAGACACCGATAAACTCATCTTT. Encoded protein: CALGELFPMRTLNWGIDTDKLIF.

With respect to this clone: A read error likely explains this, since a far larger clone differs by one base. This sample also contains other DNA sequences that code for the same CDR3. J gene calling gave no result, while the V gene is TRDV2; TRDD3 was called by the table and not checked on the DNA. CDR1 is GEAIGNYY and CDR2 is EKD in the germline V gene. The CDR3 has 20 amino acids. The CDR3 loop reads CACDKPSCWGIERYTDKLIF. Here the CDR3 DNA reads TGTGCCTGTGACAAACCTTCCTGCTGGGGGATAGAGAGGTACACCGATAAACTCATCTTC.

At least ten counts were recorded for this clone. TCRdb's entry gives the protein of a much larger clone, which mismatches this DNA's translation at residue 13, likely from a read error; the protein reported here is translated from the DNA. The chain couples TRDV1 to TRDJ1; 8 nucleotides match TRDD3. Looked up from germline, CDR1 is TSWWSYY and CDR2 is QGS. The trim removed 0 bases at V and 6 bases at J, leaving 18 bases unmatched. The length of the CDR3 is 19 residues. CDR3 in DNA: TGTGCTCTTGGGGAACTCAGGTCTCCCTTACTGGGGGGTCCCCATAAACTCATCTTT. This codes for CALGELRSPLLGGPHKLIF.

For this clone: This likely stems from a read error, as it lies one base from a far larger clone. This specimen includes other DNA sequences encoding the same CDR3. The V gene is TRDV2, but the J gene lacks a call; the listed D gene, TRDD3, was not tested against the DNA. Germline V lookup: CDR1 GEAIGNYY, CDR2 EKD. The CDR3 length is 21 residues. CDR3 sequence: CACESLRIEGTGGYASDKLIF. DNA of the CDR3: TGTGCCTGTGAATCCCTTCGAATCGAGGGTACTGGGGGATACGCGTCCGATAAACTCATCTTC.

There are many counts of this clone. This probably arose from a read error, given a far larger clone one base away. This CDR3 is also generated by other DNA sequences in the sample. The chain employs TRAV38-2/DV8 and TRDJ1; 8 bases are a match to TRDD3. Germline V gives CDR1 TSESDYY, CDR2 QEAYKQQN. Losses at the gene ends were 0 bases for V and 0 bases for J; bases not matched to a gene: 37. The CDR3 loop spans 27 amino acids. CDR3 coding DNA: TGTGCTTATAGGAGCGCGGAACTCTTCTTCTGGTCCTCGTCAGAATCGACTGGGGGGTCGTACACCGATAAACTCATCTTT. This translates into CAYRSAELFFWSSSESTGGSYTDKLIF.

In regard to this clone: A far larger clone differs by one base, so this is likely a read error. Other DNA sequences in this sample translate to the same CDR3. The genes are TRDV2 and TRDJ1; TRDD3 matches at 9 bases. TCRdb does not report a J gene; here it was assigned by matching the DNA to germline references. The length of the CDR3 is 21 residues. The V gene's germline CDR1 is GEAIGNYY and CDR2 EKD. CDR3 bases: TGTGCCTGTGACACATCGATACTGGGGGACTTAATCCCGCGGTACACCGACAAACTCATCTTT. As protein: CACDTSILGDLIPRYTDKLIF.

This clone has more than one count but fewer than ten. TCRdb lists the protein of a much larger clone for this DNA, which differs at residue 16, so this is likely a read error; the protein given here is translated from the DNA itself. The J gene has no call, while the V gene is TRDV2; the table's D call, TRDD3, has no DNA check behind it. From germline, CDR1 is GEAIGNYY and CDR2 EKD. This CDR3 has 17 residues. The CDR3 protein is CACDTLTGGYAPDKLTF. Written as DNA, the CDR3 is TGTGCCTGTGACACCCTTACTGGGGGATACGCCCCCGATAAACTCACCTTT.

The table lists this clone with a few counts. The TCRdb record carries a much larger clone's protein, which differs from this DNA's translation at residues 15 and 19; a read error is the likely cause, and the protein listed here is the DNA translation. The chain combines TRDV1 with TRDJ2, with 8 bases that match TRDD3. The CDR3 sequence is 23 residues long. Per the germline V gene, CDR1 is TSWWSYY and CDR2 is QGS. The CDR3 spells CALGDPPEGWGIVSTPLTEQLFF. The CDR3 coding sequence is TGTGCTCTTGGGGATCCCCCGGAAGGTTGGGGGATTGTGTCTACCCCTTTGACAGAACAACTCTTCTTT.

This clone was counted many times. Only one base separates this from a far larger clonotype, so it likely reflects a read error. Other DNA sequences from this sample encode an identical CDR3 as well. The rearrangement links TRDV1 to TRDJ1, with 10 positions matching TRDD3. There are 25 residues in the CDR3. The germline V gene encodes CDR1 TSWWSYY and CDR2 QGS. CDR3 nucleotide sequence: TGTGCTCTCGGGGAACCCTCTTGGCGAGCCCCTGCGGACAGAGTTTTGGGGGATACATCCGATAAACTCATCTTT. It specifies CALGEPSWRAPADRVLGDTSDKLIF.

This clone appeared many times. The protein that TCRdb holds for this DNA derives from a much larger clone and differs from the translated DNA at residue 15, which likely indicates a read error; the protein shown here is translated from the DNA. The CDR3, as DNA: TGTGCCTGTGACCCCGTACTGGGGGATACCCAGGACACCGATAGACTCATCTTT. This encodes CACDPVLGDTQDTDRLIF. The J gene is TRDJ1, the V gene TRDV2; 12 bases line up with TRDD3. No J gene is reported in TCRdb; it was inferred here by comparing the DNA with germline. Germline CDR1 reads GEAIGNYY; CDR2 reads EKD. This CDR3 is built from 18 residues.

As to this clone: The amino acid sequence in TCRdb belongs to a much larger clone and departs from this DNA's translation at residue 3, likely a sequencing read error; the sequence shown is translated from the DNA. The chain is built from TRDV1 and TRDJ1, with 9 bases fitting TRDD3. TCRdb is silent on the J gene; assignment here came from matching the DNA to germline. Per germline, CDR1 TSWWSYY and CDR2 QGS. CDR3 length: 21 amino acids. In DNA form, the CDR3 reads TGTGCTCCTGGGGAGAACTGCCGCCTAGCAGTGGGGGATAAGAGCACCGATAAACTCATCTTT. It is translated as CAPGENCRLAVGDKSTDKLIF.

For this clone: This DNA's translation and the protein TCRdb lists, from a much larger clone, do not match at residue 13, likely due to a read error; the protein shown is translated from the DNA. The chain recombines TRDV3 with TRDJ1; 8 bases map to TRDD3. The J gene is absent in TCRdb and was assigned here via DNA matching to germline. Germline trimming cut 4 bases from V and 3 bases from J; bases unmatched to any gene: 22. The CDR3 has 18 amino acids. From germline, CDR1 is TVYSNPD and CDR2 GDNSRS (reference sequence). The CDR3 spells CASALQPWGIQYADKLIF. In DNA, the CDR3 is TGTGCCTCTGCCCTCCAACCTTGGGGGATCCAGTACGCCGATAAACTCATCTTT.

This clone was picked up many times. This DNA translates differently at residue 12 from the TCRdb protein, which is that of a much larger clone; a read error is likely, and the protein shown is the DNA's own translation. This chain links TRDV1 with TRDJ1, with 9 nucleotides matching TRDD3. Trimming at V came to 0 bases and at J to 7 bases, leaving 9 bases not matched to a gene. The CDR3 sequence is 16 residues long. Looked up from germline, CDR1 is TSWWSYY and CDR2 is QGS. Here the CDR3 reads CALGELSAGGSAKLIF. CDR3 sequence (DNA): TGTGCTCTTGGGGAACTTTCGGCTGGGGGATCCGCTAAACTCATCTTT.

This clone showed up just a few times. The chain combines TRDV1 with TRDJ1; 7 nucleotides match TRDD3. This CDR3 comprises 16 residues. Trimming at V came to 9 bases and at J to 0 bases, leaving 13 bases not matched to a gene. Germline-derived CDR1 and CDR2 are TSWWSYY and QGS. The DNA for the CDR3 is TGTGCTCTCCGGCTTGGGGGAGAGGGCTACACCGATAAACTCATCTTT. This translates into CALRLGGEGYTDKLIF.

Worth noting for this clone: TCRdb attributes to this sequence the protein of a much larger clone, which differs from the DNA translation at residue 4; a read error is likely, and the protein displayed is translated from the DNA. The chain recombines TRDV1 with TRDJ1; 7 bases line up with TRDD3. CDR3 length equals 23 residues. In germline, CDR1 is TSWWSYY, CDR2 QGS. The CDR3 sequence: CALRELDFSPSCKLGSYTDKLIF. The CDR3 region has the DNA TGTGCTCTTAGGGAACTAGATTTCTCTCCGTCTTGCAAACTGGGGTCATACACCGATAAACTCATCTTT.

This clone occurred many times. The junction departs from the called germline gene at one end, perhaps through a read error. The CDR3 sequence is CAVRVPRGYQSHTDKLIF. CDR3 bases: TGTGCCGTTAGGGTCCCTAGAGGTTACCAATCTCACACCGATAAACTCATCTTT. The rearrangement uses TRDV3 and TRDJ1, with D unresolved. CDR3 length: 18 amino acids. From germline, CDR1 is TVYSNPD and CDR2 GDNSRS (reference sequence). The full variable domain, completed using reference TRDV3 and TRDJ1, is CDKVTQSSPDQTVASGSEVVLLCTYDTVYSNPDLFWYRIRPDYSFQFVFYGDNSRSEGADFTQGRFSVKHILTQKAFHLVISPVRTEDSATYYCAVRVPRGYQSHTDKLIFGKGTRVTVEP.

This clone has a handful of counts. The protein TCRdb lists belongs to a much larger clone and differs from this DNA's translation at residue 8, which points to a read error; the protein shown is made from the DNA. This sequence joins TRDV2 and TRDJ1; tentative D call: TRDD3 (5 bases). TCRdb gives no J gene; it was assigned here by matching the DNA to germline. Germline lookup yields CDR1 GEAIGNYY and CDR2 EKD. CDR3 length: 17 residues. With 0 bases removed from V and 0 bases from J, the gap between germline ends came to 16 bases. The CDR3 DNA reads as TGTGCCTGTGACACCGGTTTTAGGGGACCGTACACCGATAAACTCATCTTT. As protein: CACDTGFRGPYTDKLIF.

A remark on this clone: A far bigger clonotype differs at one base, so this is likely a read error. Other DNA sequences in the sample encode the same CDR3. With the J gene uncalled, the V gene is TRDV2; TRDD3, as called in the table, went unchecked against the DNA. This CDR3 comprises 20 residues. From germline, CDR1 is GEAIGNYY and CDR2 EKD. The CDR3 protein is CACKLYTPSRGLIYTDKLIF. The DNA for the CDR3 is TGTGCCTGCAAGCTCTACACTCCTTCCCGGGGACTTATTTACACCGATAAGCTCATCTTT.

To note about this clone: With a far larger clone one base away, a read error is the likely cause. Other nucleotide sequences in the sample specify the same CDR3. This rearrangement joins TRDV2 to TRDJ1; D is undetermined. No J gene is reported in TCRdb; it was inferred here by comparing the DNA with germline. The CDR3 runs 14 residues. Germline CDR1 reads GEAIGNYY; CDR2 reads EKD. V was clipped by 3 bases and J by 3 bases, with 13 bases between them. CDR3: CACDFPSLPDKLIF. DNA of the CDR3: TGTGCCTGTGACTTCCCCTCTCTACCCGATAAACTCATCTTT.

This clone has at least ten counts. The J gene is TRDJ1, the V gene TRDV1, with 9 nucleotides matching TRDD3. Germline V gene sequence: CDR1 TSWWSYY, CDR2 QGS. The V and J ends lost 3 bases and 6 bases, in that order; junction bases with no gene match: 20. CDR3 length equals 19 residues. As DNA, the CDR3 is TGTGCTCTTGGGGACCACGTGGTCGGGCTGGGGGATCCTCAAAATAAACTCATCTTT. Its translation: CALGDHVVGLGDPQNKLIF.

By share, this clone ranks as medium-sized. Distinct nucleotide sequences in the sample also encode this CDR3. The rearrangement joins TRDV1 to TRDJ1; D is unclear. The CDR3 sequence is 16 residues long. The germline gives CDR1 TSWWSYY, CDR2 QGS. Trimming left V 0 bases short and J 0 bases short, with 11 bases between. The CDR3 here is CALGELLPLYTDKLIF. The CDR3 DNA is TGTGCTCTTGGGGAACTACTCCCCCTTTACACCGATAAACTCATCTTT.